This TCR beta chain was retrieved from a study of cytomegalovirus exposure and HLA in healthy donors. The V end lost 0 bases, the J end lost 1 base, and 15 bases lay between the germline ends. The CDR3 is made up of 18 amino acids. From germline, CDR1 is ENHRY and CDR2 SYGVKD. The sample holds one count of this clone. Its antigen is not identified. With 60 Vbeta and 13 Jbeta primers, the PCR was carried out. Repertoires were generated with immunoSEQ multiplex PCR, while TCRdb's copy carries only in-frame clones and drops some. In the table there are 150,000 to 200,000 clones, around 80% of which are singletons. Study-level points and caveats: Rarity marked most TCR sequences, yet some public TCRs occurred in many donors. The classifier reportedly diagnosed cytomegalovirus status with high specificity and sensitivity. On later analysis, the bulk of CMV-associated TCR beta chains appeared to be HLA-restricted. In a later analysis, around 18,000 TCR beta sequences were associated with HLA alleles at 0.05 false discovery rate.

The TCR was taken from a woman in her 50s in good health and CMV-seropositive. The chain has TRBV10-3 and TRBJ2-2; tentatively, D is TRBD2 (6 bases). The sample taken for sequencing was PBMCs. CDR3 nucleotides: TGTGCCATCAGTGAGTCGAAGGGCGGAGGGGTGAACACCGGGGAGCTGTTTTTT. This codes for CAISESKGGGVNTGELFF.